The 6 T cell receptor beta chains given below trace back to one sample, sequenced in a study of T cell repertoires in cytomegalovirus infection. MiXCR, run by TCRdb on the reads, gives a single entry per CDR3 protein. The sample gives 450,000 to 650,000 distinct CDR3 sequences, 26% of which show up once; approximately 13% is in the top ten. The sample was PBMCs. These receptors originate from a human donor in good health (CMV status not recorded). Some clones in this sample may be carry-over from other donors' samples.

This clonotype came up a few times. This chain joins TRBV4-3 and TRBJ2-2; 9 nucleotides match TRBD2. Germline trimming cut 3 bases from V and 3 bases from J; bases unmatched to any gene: 8. Germline V lookup: CDR1 LGHNA, CDR2 YSLEER. The CDR3 is 17 amino acids. The CDR3 region has the DNA TGCGCCAGCAGCCAGGCTCCGGGACTAGCTCACACCGGGGAGCTGTTTTTT. Translation: CASSQAPGLAHTGELFF.

This clonotype was recorded a few times. The chain has TRBV11-2 and TRBJ1-2, with 7 bases aligning to TRBD1. J lost 6 bases, V lost 4 bases, and 11 bases had no gene match. This CDR3 contains 15 residues. CDR1 is SGHAT and CDR2 is FQNNGV in the germline V gene. The CDR3 nucleotides are TGTGCCAGCAGCTCCACCCCCAGCAGGGGGGATGGCTACACCTTC. Translating gives CASSSTPSRGDGYTF. Using reference TRBV11-2 and TRBJ1-2 for the parts outside the CDR3, the full variable domain is EAGVAQSPRYKIIEKRQSVAFWCNPISGHATLYWYQQILGQGPKLLIQFQNNGVVDDSQLPKDRFSAERLKGVDSTLKIQPAKLEDSAVYLCASSSTPSRGDGYTFGSGTRLTVV.

The chain couples TRBV6-2 or TRBV6-3 to TRBJ2-1, with no clear D. V was pared by 6 bases and J by 8 bases, with 11 bases between. The CDR3 is 12 amino acids. CDR1 is MNHEY and CDR2 is SVGEGT in the germline V gene. This chain's CDR3 is CASRGNFYEQFF. As DNA, the CDR3 is TGTGCCAGCAGAGGTAATTTTTATGAGCAGTTCTTC.

This clonotype appeared a few times. The V and J genes are TRBV12-3 or TRBV12-4 and TRBJ1-1; 8 bases line up with TRBD1. V was pared by 4 bases and J by 5 bases, with 3 bases of the junction left unmatched. The CDR3 has 13 residues. The CDR3: CASSWDRQTEAFF. The DNA for the CDR3 is TGTGCCAGCAGTTGGGACAGGCAAACTGAAGCTTTCTTT.

This clonotype was seen only a few times. The chain recombines TRBV6-2 or TRBV6-3 with TRBJ2-7, with D perhaps matching TRBD1 (6 bases). Between the trimmed V and J ends, which lost 5 bases and 2 bases, there was a span of 16 bases. The germline gives CDR1 MNHEY, CDR2 SVGEGT. This CDR3 is 15 amino acids long. In nucleotides, the CDR3 is TGTGCCAGCAGTCCCTCGTTACAGGGCCCCTACGAGCAGTACGTC. Its translation: CASSPSLQGPYEQYV.

At least ten counts were recorded for this clonotype. This chain links TRBV6-2 or TRBV6-3 with TRBJ2-6; D call uncertain. This CDR3 spans 14 amino acids. V lost 7 bases to trimming and J lost 2 bases, with 9 bases between them. Germline assignment: CDR1 MNHEY and CDR2 SVGEGT. The CDR3 DNA sequence: TGTGCCAGCAATAGAGGTGCTGGGGCCAACGTCCTGACTTTC. This translates into CASNRGAGANVLTF.